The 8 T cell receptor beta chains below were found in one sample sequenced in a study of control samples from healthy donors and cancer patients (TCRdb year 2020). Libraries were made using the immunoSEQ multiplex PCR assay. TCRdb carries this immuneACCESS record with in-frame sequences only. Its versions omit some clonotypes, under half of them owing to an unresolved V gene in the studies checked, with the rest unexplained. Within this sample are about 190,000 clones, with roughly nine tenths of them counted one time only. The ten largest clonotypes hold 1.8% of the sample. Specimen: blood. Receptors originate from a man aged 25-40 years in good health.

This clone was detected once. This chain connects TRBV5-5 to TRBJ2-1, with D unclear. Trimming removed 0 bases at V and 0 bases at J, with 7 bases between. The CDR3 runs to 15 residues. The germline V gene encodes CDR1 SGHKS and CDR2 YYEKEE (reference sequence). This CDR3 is CASSLGFASYNEQFF. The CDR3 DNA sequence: TGTGCCAGCAGCTTGGGTTTCGCCTCCTACAATGAGCAGTTCTTC.

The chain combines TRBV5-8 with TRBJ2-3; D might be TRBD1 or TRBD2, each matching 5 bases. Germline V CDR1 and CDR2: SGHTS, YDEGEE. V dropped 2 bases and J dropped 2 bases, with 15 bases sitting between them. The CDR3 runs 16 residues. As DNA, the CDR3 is TGTGCCAGCAGCTTCGGCCGGGACGGCCACACAGATACGCAGTATTTT. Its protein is CASSFGRDGHTDTQYF.

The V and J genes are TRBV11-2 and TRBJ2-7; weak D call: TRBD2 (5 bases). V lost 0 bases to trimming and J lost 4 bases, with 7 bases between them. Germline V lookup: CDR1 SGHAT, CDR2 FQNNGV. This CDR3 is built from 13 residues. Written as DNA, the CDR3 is TGTGCCAGCAGCTTAGATCCGGGGTACGAGCAGTACTTC. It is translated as CASSLDPGYEQYF.

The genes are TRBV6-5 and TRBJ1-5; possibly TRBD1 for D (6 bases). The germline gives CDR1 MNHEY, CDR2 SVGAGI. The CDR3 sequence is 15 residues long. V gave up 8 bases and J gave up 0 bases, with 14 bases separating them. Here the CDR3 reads CASFPAQGSNQPQHF. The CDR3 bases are TGTGCCAGCTTTCCAGCACAGGGTAGCAATCAGCCCCAGCATTTT.

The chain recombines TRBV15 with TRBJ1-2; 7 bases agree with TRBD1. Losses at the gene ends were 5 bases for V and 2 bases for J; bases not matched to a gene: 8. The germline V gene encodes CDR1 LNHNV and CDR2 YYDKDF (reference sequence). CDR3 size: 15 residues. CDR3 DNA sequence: TGTGCCACCAGCGGTTACAGGGGCGGAAACTATGGCTACACCTTC. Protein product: CATSGYRGGNYGYTF.

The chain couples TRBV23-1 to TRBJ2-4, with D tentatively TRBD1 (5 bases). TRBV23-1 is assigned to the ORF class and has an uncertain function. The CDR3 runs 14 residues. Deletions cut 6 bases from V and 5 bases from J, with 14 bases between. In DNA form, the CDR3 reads TGCGCCAGCAGACCAGGGAAATTAGAAAACATTCAGTACTTC. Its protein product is CASRPGKLENIQYF.

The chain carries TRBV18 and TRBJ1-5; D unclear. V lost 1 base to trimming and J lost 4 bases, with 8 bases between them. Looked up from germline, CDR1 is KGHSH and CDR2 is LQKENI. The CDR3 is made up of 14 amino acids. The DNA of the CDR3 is TGTGCCAGCTCACCACAAAAGGATAATCAGCCCCAGCATTTT. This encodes CASSPQKDNQPQHF.

CDR3 in amino acids: CAWSAGGRGNQPQHF. The CDR3 DNA reads as TGTGCCTGGAGTGCGGGGGGAAGAGGCAATCAGCCCCAGCATTTT. This chain joins TRBV30 and TRBJ1-5; D is possibly TRBD1 (5 bases). V was trimmed by 1 base and J by 2 bases, leaving 12 bases between them. Germline values: CDR1 GTSNPN, CDR2 SVGIG (reference sequence). The CDR3 length is 15 residues.